Shown below are 3 T cell receptor beta chains from a single sample sequenced in a study of Ad26.COV2.S vaccination and SARS-CoV-2 variants. Using immunoSEQ multiplex PCR, the repertoire was profiled, and TCRdb retains in-frame clones only, with some absent. Of about 350,000 clones in the sample, roughly 90% were seen once. Treatment defined: 15 to 20 received Ad26.COV2.S at low or high dose, single or two shots; about 5 received placebo; per-sample allocation not given. Day 63 after the first vaccine or placebo injection was the time point for sampling. The source material was peripheral blood, sampled in a trial of Ad26.COV2.S vaccine versus placebo. The origin of the receptors is a person aged 18 to 59 who received the Ad26.COV2.S COVID-19 vaccine or a placebo.

This chain uses TRBV3-1 (or the pseudogene TRBV3-2) with TRBJ2-1; 7 bases agree with TRBD1. Germline V gives CDR1 LGHDT, CDR2 YNNKEL (reference sequence). The CDR3 is 17 amino acids. Trimming removed 0 bases from V and 1 base from J; junction bases left unmatched: 6. The CDR3 DNA reads as TGTGCCAGCAGCCAAGATAAGGGGACAGCTTCCTACAATGAGCAGTTCTTC. Its protein product is CASSQDKGTASYNEQFF.

The chain joins TRBV10-1 to TRBJ1-2; D possibly corresponds to TRBD1 (6 bases). From germline, CDR1 is WNHNN and CDR2 SYGVQD (reference sequence). V lost 8 bases, J lost 4 bases, and 11 bases lay in between. This CDR3 has 12 amino acids. CDR3 DNA sequence: TGCGCCAGCGAGACAGGTACCTATGGCTACACCTTC. It translates to CASETGTYGYTF.

V and J are TRBV2 and TRBJ1-5; 7 nucleotides line up with TRBD1. Germline CDR1 and CDR2: SNHLY and FYNNEI. The CDR3 is 15 amino acids. Unmatched junction bases numbered 11, after V lost 8 bases and J lost 4 bases. The CDR3 DNA follows: TGTGCCAGCTTGATAACGGACAGGAGTAATCAGCCCCAGCATTTT. Protein product: CASLITDRSNQPQHF.